Listed here are 6 T cell receptor beta chains from one sample, sequenced in a study of neurological immune-mediated disorders. TCRdb analysed the 5' RACE reads with MiXCR anew, one entry per CDR3 protein. The sample contains some 77,000 distinct CDR3 sequences, about 9.5% of which appear only once. The sequenced sample was PBMCs. Receptors originate from a man aged 50 to 59 in good health.

With respect to this clonotype: This may be a read error, as it is one base from a much larger clone. J is TRBJ2-1 and V is TRBV5-1; D possibly corresponds to TRBD2 (6 bases). The germline gives CDR1 SGHRS, CDR2 YFSETQ. The CDR3 sequence is 15 residues long. The CDR3 DNA is TGCGCCAGCAGCTTGGGAACTAGCCCCTACAATGATCAGTTCTTC. Translated: CASSLGTSPYNDQFF.

This clonotype appeared many times. The chain has TRBV18 and TRBJ2-5; D call uncertain. Per the germline V gene, CDR1 is KGHSH and CDR2 is LQKENI. The CDR3 has 14 residues. Trimming pared 1 base from V and 5 bases from J, leaving 11 bases between. The DNA for the CDR3 is TGTGCCAGCTCACCACAGATGGGGTTGGAGACCCAGTACTTC. It translates to CASSPQMGLETQYF.

This clonotype appeared once. The rearrangement uses TRBV27 and TRBJ2-3, with 8 positions matching TRBD1. This CDR3 is 18 amino acids long. Germline V gives CDR1 MNHEY, CDR2 SMNVEV (reference sequence). Here the CDR3 reads CVNTLIITGQVTPDTQYF. The CDR3 DNA reads TGTGTCAACACTCTGATTATTACGGGACAGGTCACCCCCGATACGCAGTATTTT.

In this sample, this clonotype turned up many times. The V and J genes are TRBV27 and TRBJ2-7; 7 positions match TRBD2. This CDR3 has 14 residues. CDR1 is MNHEY and CDR2 is SMNVEV in the germline V gene (reference sequence). The junction had 6 bases not matched to a gene; V was cut back by 6 bases and J by 1 base. DNA of the CDR3: TGTGCCAGCAGATACGGGAGGTCTTCCTACGAGCAGTACTTC. This codes for CASRYGRSSYEQYF.

This clonotype was picked up many times. The V and J genes are TRBV14 and TRBJ2-2; TRBD1 might be the D (5 bases). Germline V gives CDR1 SGHDN, CDR2 FVKESK. Trimming cost V 1 base and J 6 bases, with 15 bases left between them. The CDR3 loop spans 16 amino acids. CDR3 in amino acids: CASSQGRAVDPGELFF. DNA of the CDR3: TGTGCCAGCAGCCAAGGCAGGGCTGTCGATCCCGGGGAGCTGTTTTTT.

The chain carries TRBV6-4 and TRBJ1-4; D is possibly TRBD1 (5 bases). Per the germline V gene, CDR1 is MRHNA and CDR2 is SNTAGT. V gave up 0 bases and J gave up 14 bases, with 13 bases separating them. The CDR3 runs 13 residues. CDR3 residues: CASSDSVGGVLFF. The CDR3 region has the DNA TGTGCCAGCAGTGACTCGGTAGGAGGGGTGCTGTTTTTT.